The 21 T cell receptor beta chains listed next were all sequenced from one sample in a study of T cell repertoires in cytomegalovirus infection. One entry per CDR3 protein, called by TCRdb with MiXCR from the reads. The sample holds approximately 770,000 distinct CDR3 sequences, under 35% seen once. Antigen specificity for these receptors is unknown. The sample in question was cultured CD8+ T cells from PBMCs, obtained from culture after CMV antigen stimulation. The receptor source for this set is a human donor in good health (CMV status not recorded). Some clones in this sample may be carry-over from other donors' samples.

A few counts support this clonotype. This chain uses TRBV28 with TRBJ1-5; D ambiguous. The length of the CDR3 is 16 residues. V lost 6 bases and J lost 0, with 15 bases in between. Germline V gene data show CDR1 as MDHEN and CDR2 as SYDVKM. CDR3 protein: CASSRDGSNSNQPQHF. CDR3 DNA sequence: TGTGCCAGCAGCCGAGACGGGTCAAATAGCAATCAGCCCCAGCATTTT.

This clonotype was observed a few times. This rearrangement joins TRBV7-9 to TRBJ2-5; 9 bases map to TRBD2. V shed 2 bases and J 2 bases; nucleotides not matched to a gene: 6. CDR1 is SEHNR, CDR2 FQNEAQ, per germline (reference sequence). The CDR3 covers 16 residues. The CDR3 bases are TGTGCCAGCAGCTTACGTCTAGCGGGGTGGCAAGAGACCCAGTACTTC. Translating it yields CASSLRLAGWQETQYF.

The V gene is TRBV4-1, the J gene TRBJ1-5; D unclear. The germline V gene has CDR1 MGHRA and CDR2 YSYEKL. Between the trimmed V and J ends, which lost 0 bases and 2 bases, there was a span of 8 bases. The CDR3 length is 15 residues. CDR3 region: CASSQEDTGNQPQHF. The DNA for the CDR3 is TGCGCCAGCAGCCAAGAAGACACGGGCAATCAGCCCCAGCATTTT.

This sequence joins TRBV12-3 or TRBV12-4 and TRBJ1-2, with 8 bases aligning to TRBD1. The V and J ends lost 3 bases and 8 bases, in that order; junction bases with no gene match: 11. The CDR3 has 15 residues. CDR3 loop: CASSFGGQGVGGYTF. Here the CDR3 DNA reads TGTGCCAGCAGTTTCGGCGGACAGGGTGTAGGAGGCTACACCTTC.

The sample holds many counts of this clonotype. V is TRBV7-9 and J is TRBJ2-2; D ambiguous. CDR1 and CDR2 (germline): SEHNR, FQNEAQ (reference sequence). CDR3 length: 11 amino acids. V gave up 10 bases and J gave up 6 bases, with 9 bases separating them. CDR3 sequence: CAIRLAGELFF. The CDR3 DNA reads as TGTGCCATTAGGTTGGCCGGGGAGCTGTTTTTT.

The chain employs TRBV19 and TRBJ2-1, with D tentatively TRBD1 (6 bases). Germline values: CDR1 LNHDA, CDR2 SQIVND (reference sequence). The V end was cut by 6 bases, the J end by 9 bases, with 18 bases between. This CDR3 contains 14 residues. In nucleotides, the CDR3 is TGTGCCAGTAGCGGACAGTCGCGCGGTGGTGAGCAGTTCTTC. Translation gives CASSGQSRGGEQFF.

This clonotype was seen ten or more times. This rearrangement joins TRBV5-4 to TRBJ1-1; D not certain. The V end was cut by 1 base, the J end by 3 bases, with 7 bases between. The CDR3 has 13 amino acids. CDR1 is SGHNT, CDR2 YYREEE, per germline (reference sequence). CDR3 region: CASSLIEDTEAFF. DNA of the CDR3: TGTGCCAGCAGCTTGATTGAGGACACTGAAGCTTTCTTT. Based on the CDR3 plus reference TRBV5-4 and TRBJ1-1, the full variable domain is ETGVTQSPTHLIKTRGQQVTLRCSSQSGHNTVSWYQQALGQGPQFIFQYYREEENGRGNFPPRFSGLQFPNYSSELNVNALELDDSALYLCASSLIEDTEAFFGQGTRLTVV.

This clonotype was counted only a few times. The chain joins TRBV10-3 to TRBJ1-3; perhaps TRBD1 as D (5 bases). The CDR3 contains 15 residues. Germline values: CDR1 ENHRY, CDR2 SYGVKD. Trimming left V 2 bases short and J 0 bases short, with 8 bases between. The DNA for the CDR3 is TGTGCCATCAGTGAGGCAGGGAGCTCTGGAAACACCATATATTTT. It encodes CAISEAGSSGNTIYF.

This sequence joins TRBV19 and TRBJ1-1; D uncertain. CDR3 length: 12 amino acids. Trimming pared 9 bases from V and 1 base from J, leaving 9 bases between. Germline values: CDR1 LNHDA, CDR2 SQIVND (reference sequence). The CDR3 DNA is TGTGCCAGCGGGTTCGGGAACACTGAAGCTTTCTTT. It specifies CASGFGNTEAFF.

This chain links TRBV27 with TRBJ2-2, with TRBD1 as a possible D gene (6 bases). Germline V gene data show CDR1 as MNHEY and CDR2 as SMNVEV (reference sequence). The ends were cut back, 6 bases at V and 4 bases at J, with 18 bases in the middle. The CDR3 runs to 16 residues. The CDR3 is CASREQGGWGTGELFF. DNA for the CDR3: TGTGCCAGCAGGGAACAGGGTGGCTGGGGCACCGGGGAGCTGTTTTTT.

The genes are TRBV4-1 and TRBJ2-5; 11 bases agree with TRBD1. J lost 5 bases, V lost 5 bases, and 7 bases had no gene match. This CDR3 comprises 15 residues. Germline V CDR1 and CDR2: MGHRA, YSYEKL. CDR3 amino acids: CASSFRTGGWETQYF. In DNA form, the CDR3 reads TGCGCCAGCAGCTTCCGGACAGGGGGCTGGGAGACCCAGTACTTC.

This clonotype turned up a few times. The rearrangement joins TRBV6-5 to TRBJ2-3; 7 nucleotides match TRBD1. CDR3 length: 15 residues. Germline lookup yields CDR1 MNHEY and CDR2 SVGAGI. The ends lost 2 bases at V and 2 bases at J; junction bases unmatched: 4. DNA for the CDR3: TGTGCCAGCAGTTACCAGGACAGGTACACAGATACGCAGTATTTT. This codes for CASSYQDRYTDTQYF.

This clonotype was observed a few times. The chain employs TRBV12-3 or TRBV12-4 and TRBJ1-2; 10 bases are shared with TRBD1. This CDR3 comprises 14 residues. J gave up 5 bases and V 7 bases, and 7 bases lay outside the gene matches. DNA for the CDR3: TGTGCCAGCACCTGGGGACAGGGGAGTTATGGCTACACCTTC. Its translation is CASTWGQGSYGYTF.

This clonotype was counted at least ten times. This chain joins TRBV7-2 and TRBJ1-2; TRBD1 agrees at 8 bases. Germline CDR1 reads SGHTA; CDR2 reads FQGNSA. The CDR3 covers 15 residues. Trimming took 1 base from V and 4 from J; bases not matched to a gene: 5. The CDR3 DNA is TGTGCCAGCAGCTTAGTCGCAGGGGGCGCCTATGGCTACACCTTC. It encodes CASSLVAGGAYGYTF.

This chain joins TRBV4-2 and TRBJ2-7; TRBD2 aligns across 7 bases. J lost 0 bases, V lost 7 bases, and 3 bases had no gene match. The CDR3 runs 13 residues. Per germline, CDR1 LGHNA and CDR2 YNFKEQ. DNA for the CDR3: TGTGCCAGCAACGGGGGGAGCTCCTACGAGCAGTACTTC. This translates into CASNGGSSYEQYF.

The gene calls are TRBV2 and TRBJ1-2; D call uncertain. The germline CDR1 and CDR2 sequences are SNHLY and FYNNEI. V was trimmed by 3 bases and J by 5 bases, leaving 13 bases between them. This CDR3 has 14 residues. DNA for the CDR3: TGTGCCAGCAGTGATTCGGGCAGCATGTATGGCTACACCTTC. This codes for CASSDSGSMYGYTF.

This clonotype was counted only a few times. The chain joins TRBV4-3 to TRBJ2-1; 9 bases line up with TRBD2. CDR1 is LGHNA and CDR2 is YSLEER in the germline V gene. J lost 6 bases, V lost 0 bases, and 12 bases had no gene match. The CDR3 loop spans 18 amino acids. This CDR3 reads CASSQDGIAGGAGNEQFF. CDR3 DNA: TGCGCCAGCAGCCAAGATGGAATTGCGGGGGGGGCGGGCAATGAGCAGTTCTTC.

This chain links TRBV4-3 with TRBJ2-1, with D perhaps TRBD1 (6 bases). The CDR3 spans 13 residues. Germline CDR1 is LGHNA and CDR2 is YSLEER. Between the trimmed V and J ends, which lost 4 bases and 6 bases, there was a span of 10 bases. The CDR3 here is CASSRRTVNEQFF. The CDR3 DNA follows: TGCGCCAGCAGCCGGAGGACAGTCAATGAGCAGTTCTTC.

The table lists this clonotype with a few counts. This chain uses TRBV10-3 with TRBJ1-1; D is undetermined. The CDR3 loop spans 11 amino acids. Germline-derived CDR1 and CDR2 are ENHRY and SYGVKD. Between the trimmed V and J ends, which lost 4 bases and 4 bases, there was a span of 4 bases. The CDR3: CAISVGTEAFF. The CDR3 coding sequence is TGTGCCATCAGTGTTGGCACTGAAGCTTTCTTT.

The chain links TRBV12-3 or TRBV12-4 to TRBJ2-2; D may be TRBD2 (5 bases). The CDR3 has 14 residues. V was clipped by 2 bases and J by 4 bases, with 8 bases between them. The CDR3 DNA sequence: TGTGCCAGCAGTTTATCCGGGATCACCGGGGAGCTGTTTTTT. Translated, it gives CASSLSGITGELFF.

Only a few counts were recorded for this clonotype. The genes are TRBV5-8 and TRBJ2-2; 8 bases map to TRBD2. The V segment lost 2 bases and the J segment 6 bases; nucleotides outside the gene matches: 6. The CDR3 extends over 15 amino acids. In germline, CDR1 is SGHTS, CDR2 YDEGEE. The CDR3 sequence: CASSLAGEAAGELFF. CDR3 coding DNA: TGTGCCAGCAGCTTAGCGGGGGAGGCCGCCGGGGAGCTGTTTTTT. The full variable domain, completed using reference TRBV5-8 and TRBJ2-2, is EAGVTQSPTHLIKTRGQQATLRCSPISGHTSVYWYQQALGLGLQFLLWYDEGEERNRGNFPPRFSGRQFPNYSSELNVNALELEDSALYLCASSLAGEAAGELFFGEGSRLTVL.